This T cell receptor beta chain originates from a study of T cells in tuberculosis. Broader study findings: GMM-specific TCRs were nearer to active tuberculosis alpha repertoires, suggesting expansion. Smaller alpha distances in active tuberculosis partly reflected shorter CDR3-alpha lengths.

A note on this clone: The target antigen is unknown.

Using immunoSEQ multiplex PCR, the repertoire was profiled, and TCRdb retains in-frame clones only, with some absent. This sample has about 30,000 clones, with roughly 95% found just once. Germline V gene sequence: CDR1 SGHTA, CDR2 FQGTGA. V lost 4 bases to trimming and J lost 4 bases, with 9 bases between them. This CDR3 comprises 13 residues. The sequenced sample consisted of PBMCs. This sequence joins TRBV7-3 and TRBJ2-3; possible D gene TRBD2, 6 bases. This receptor was taken from a donor aged 10 to 29 with latent tuberculosis or without tuberculosis infection. CDR3 DNA sequence: TGTGCCAGCAGCTCAGGAGGGTCAGATACGCAGTATTTT. Amino acid sequence: CASSSGGSDTQYF.